Listed here are 6 T cell receptor beta chains from one sample, sequenced in a study of blood T cell repertoires in COVID-19. Generated by immunoSEQ multiplex PCR, the TCRdb table keeps only in-frame clones and is missing some. The profile shows some 110,000 clones, 85% to 90% of them singletons. Sequencing input: peripheral blood. The receptors were gathered from a human donor in a cohort sampled during active COVID-19.

The chain links TRBV19 to TRBJ1-1; D gene unclear. The CDR3 spans 11 residues. Trimming pared 10 bases from V and 0 bases from J, leaving 6 bases between. CDR1 is LNHDA, CDR2 SQIVND, per germline (reference sequence). The CDR3 sequence: CATAVNTEAFF. In nucleotides, the CDR3 is TGTGCCACCGCAGTGAACACTGAAGCTTTCTTT.

The V and J genes are TRBV3-1 (or the pseudogene TRBV3-2) and TRBJ2-1, with 7 bases that match TRBD2. Germline V CDR1 and CDR2: LGHDT, YNNKEL (reference sequence). This CDR3 is built from 15 residues. V lost 2 bases and J lost 7; bases outside the gene matches: 8. CDR3 in amino acids: CASSQRREFKNEQFF. The CDR3 region has the DNA TGTGCCAGCAGCCAACGGCGGGAGTTTAAGAATGAGCAGTTCTTC.

The chain uses TRBV5-1 and TRBJ2-3; possibly TRBD2 for D (5 bases). Germline lookup yields CDR1 SGHRS and CDR2 YFSETQ. Trimming pared 0 bases from V and 0 bases from J, leaving 14 bases between. CDR3 length: 17 residues. CDR3 in amino acids: CASSLAGGGPSTDTQYF. CDR3 DNA sequence: TGCGCCAGCAGCTTGGCAGGCGGCGGGCCTAGCACAGATACGCAGTATTTT.

This chain connects TRBV6-5 to TRBJ2-1; 14 bases agree with TRBD2. The CDR3 consists of 16 residues. Looked up from germline, CDR1 is MNHEY and CDR2 is SVGAGI. V lost 6 bases to trimming and J lost 9 bases; unmatched junction nucleotides: 10. CDR3 bases: TGTGCCAGCAGCTACGGACTAGCGGGAGGCTTGAGTGAGCAGTTCTTC. It specifies CASSYGLAGGLSEQFF.

This sequence joins TRBV11-2 and TRBJ2-3; 7 bases agree with TRBD1. CDR1 and CDR2 (germline): SGHAT, FQNNGV. CDR3 length equals 14 residues. With 3 bases clipped from V and 6 bases from J, the junction kept 6 bases outside the gene matches. CDR3: CASSFRDSRDTQYF. The CDR3 nucleotides are TGTGCCAGCAGCTTCCGGGACAGTCGGGATACGCAGTATTTT.

The count of this clone is one. This chain uses TRBV4-2 with TRBJ2-5, with 12 bases aligning to TRBD2. The CDR3 covers 17 residues. Germline-derived CDR1 and CDR2 are LGHNA and YNFKEQ. V was pared by 2 bases and J by 5 bases, with 9 bases of the junction left unmatched. This CDR3 is CASSQRTSGALGETQYF. CDR3 DNA sequence: TGTGCCAGCAGCCAACGGACTAGCGGGGCCCTTGGCGAGACCCAGTACTTC.